This TCR beta chain was captured by sequencing in a study of lymphopenia after photon versus proton radiotherapy. In germline, CDR1 is MNHEY, CDR2 SMNVEV (reference sequence). V gave up 5 bases and J gave up 8 bases; unmatched junction bases: 12. This CDR3 region has 16 residues. The repertoire was sequenced with immunoSEQ multiplex PCR; TCRdb's copy has only in-frame clones and lacks some. The table lists 50,000 to 60,000 clones, roughly nine tenths of them singletons, with 18% in the top ten. The V gene is TRBV27, the J gene TRBJ2-1; TRBD2 aligns across 10 bases. This TCR derives from a middle-aged woman with cholangiocarcinoma. Source: peripheral blood, taken from a patient treated with photon-based radiotherapy. In nucleotides, the CDR3 is TGTGCCAGCAGTCCCACCCGGCTAGCGGGAGTCGATGAGCAGTTCTTC. Translated: CASSPTRLAGVDEQFF.